What follows are 28 T cell receptor beta chains derived from one specimen sequenced in a study of shared T cell receptors in the human thymus. Here immunoSEQ multiplex PCR was the method, and the copy in TCRdb shows in-frame clones only, minus some. The repertoire holds almost 550,000 clones, with 75% to 80% as singletons. The sample also formed part of further work on human thymus T cells.

The specimen was thymocytes. Every receptor here comes from a boy in the first two years of life with a congenital heart defect.

The CDR3 DNA reads TGTGCCAGCCATACCAGGGGGCGGAAAGAGCAGTACTTC. The encoded protein is CASHTRGRKEQYF. V and J are TRBV28 and TRBJ2-7; 8 bases are a match to TRBD1. Trimming took 8 bases from V and 7 from J; bases not matched to a gene: 10. This CDR3 has 13 residues. CDR1 and CDR2 (germline): MDHEN, SYDVKM.

In this sample, this clone turned up once. The chain employs TRBV11-3 and TRBJ2-7; 9 bases agree with TRBD1. Per germline, CDR1 SGHNT and CDR2 YENEEA. The trim removed 1 base at V and 1 base at J, leaving 2 bases unmatched. The CDR3 loop spans 15 amino acids. The CDR3 reads CASSLGDRDSYEQYF. The CDR3 nucleotides read TGTGCCAGCAGCTTAGGGGACAGGGATTCCTACGAGCAGTACTTC.

The V call is TRBV25-1, the J call TRBJ2-5; perhaps TRBD2 as D (5 bases). CDR3 length: 14 residues. The germline CDR1 and CDR2 sequences are MGHDK and SYGVNS. The ends were cut back, 7 bases at V and 1 base at J, with 13 bases in the middle. CDR3 nucleotide sequence: TGTGCCAGCACAAAGGACTTTTTCCAAGAGACCCAGTACTTC. This sequence encodes CASTKDFFQETQYF.

The genes are TRBV6-1 and TRBJ1-5; maybe TRBD1 (6 bases). Germline CDR1 is MNHNS and CDR2 is SASEGT. This CDR3 comprises 15 residues. V was cut by 8 bases and J by 0 bases, with 14 bases left in between. The CDR3 protein is CASQEGDYSNQPQHF. The CDR3 bases are TGTGCCAGCCAGGAGGGGGACTATAGCAATCAGCCCCAGCATTTT.

The chain couples TRBV7-9 to TRBJ1-2; no clear D. Germline V gives CDR1 SEHNR, CDR2 FQNEAQ (reference sequence). CDR3 length: 15 residues. Trimming removed 1 base from V and 2 bases from J, with 11 bases in between. This CDR3 reads CASSLGSGLNYGYTF. DNA of the CDR3: TGTGCCAGCAGCTTAGGATCGGGGTTGAACTATGGCTACACCTTC.

The rearrangement uses TRBV14 and TRBJ2-1, with 8 bases aligning to TRBD2. Germline lookup yields CDR1 SGHDN and CDR2 FVKESK. Unmatched junction bases numbered 6, after V lost 4 bases and J lost 4 bases. There are 15 residues in the CDR3. CDR3 sequence: CASSPKREPYNEQFF. CDR3 coding DNA: TGTGCCAGCAGCCCCAAGCGGGAGCCGTACAATGAGCAGTTCTTC. The whole variable domain, remainder taken from reference TRBV14 and TRBJ2-1, is EAGVTQFPSHSVIEKGQTVTLRCDPISGHDNLYWYRRVMGKEIKFLLHFVKESKQDESGMPNNRFLAERTGGTYSTLKVQPAELEDSGVYFCASSPKREPYNEQFFGPGTRLTVL.

The chain employs TRBV10-3 and TRBJ1-2; D unresolved. Germline values: CDR1 ENHRY, CDR2 SYGVKD. The CDR3 loop spans 13 amino acids. V was pared by 0 bases and J by 7 bases, with 9 bases between. CDR3: CAISESPSSGYTF. CDR3 DNA: TGTGCCATCAGTGAGTCACCGTCCAGTGGCTACACCTTC.

The gene calls are TRBV25-1 and TRBJ2-1, with D perhaps TRBD1 (6 bases). V gave up 4 bases and J gave up 5 bases, with 9 bases separating them. Germline V gives CDR1 MGHDK, CDR2 SYGVNS. This CDR3 spans 13 amino acids. Here the CDR3 DNA reads TGTGCCAGCAGTGGGGCAGGGGACAATGAGCAGTTCTTC. Protein product: CASSGAGDNEQFF.

The V gene is TRBV7-6, the J gene TRBJ2-5, with 13 bases matching TRBD2. The CDR3 covers 20 residues. V shed 4 bases and J 3 bases; nucleotides not matched to a gene: 17. CDR1 and CDR2 from the germline V gene are SGHVS and FNYEAQ. The CDR3 nucleotides read TGTGCCAGCAGCTGTTCAGGGGGTACGGGACTAGCGGGACCCAAAGAGACCCAGTACTTC. Translation: CASSCSGGTGLAGPKETQYF. Supplemented by reference TRBV7-6 and TRBJ2-5, the full variable domain reads GAGVSQSPRYKVTKRGQDVALRCDPISGHVSLYWYRQALGQGPEFLTYFNYEAQQDKSGLPNDRFSAERPEGSISTLTIQRTEQRDSAMYRCASSCSGGTGLAGPKETQYFGPGTRLLVL.

This chain uses TRBV19 with TRBJ1-2; possible D gene TRBD1, 6 bases. Trimming pared 5 bases from V and 4 bases from J, leaving 14 bases between. CDR1 LNHDA and CDR2 SQIVND come from the germline V gene (reference sequence). This CDR3 is built from 14 residues. CDR3 region: CASSPRTETYGYTF. The CDR3 DNA reads TGTGCCAGTAGTCCGCGGACAGAAACCTATGGCTACACCTTC.

V is TRBV28 and J is TRBJ1-5; TRBD1 agrees at 8 bases. The V segment lost 2 bases and the J segment 1 base; nucleotides outside the gene matches: 7. Germline V gene lookup returns CDR1 MDHEN and CDR2 SYDVKM. The CDR3 extends over 17 amino acids. Written as DNA, the CDR3 is TGTGCCAGCAGTTTAAATATTCGGACAGGGAGCAATCAGCCCCAGCATTTT. It translates to CASSLNIRTGSNQPQHF.

V and J are TRBV6-6 and TRBJ1-5; D may be TRBD1 (6 bases). V lost 7 bases to trimming and J lost 2 bases, with 18 bases between them. Germline CDR1 MNHNY, CDR2 SVGAGI (reference sequence). The CDR3 runs 16 residues. The CDR3 protein is CASTRGDPSCNQPQHF. DNA for the CDR3: TGTGCCAGCACCAGGGGCGACCCTAGCTGCAATCAGCCCCAGCATTTT.

This clone was detected only a few times. V is TRBV5-4 and J is TRBJ2-5, with a possible D match to TRBD1 (5 bases). Germline V gene sequence: CDR1 SGHNT, CDR2 YYREEE (reference sequence). This CDR3 is 16 amino acids long. V was trimmed by 4 bases and J by 0 bases, leaving 16 bases between them. CDR3 loop: CASSRIPRQYQETQYF. The CDR3 DNA is TGTGCCAGCAGCCGAATCCCGAGACAGTACCAAGAGACCCAGTACTTC.

The rearrangement uses TRBV27 and TRBJ2-2; D uncertain. There are 14 residues in the CDR3. Germline V gene data show CDR1 as MNHEY and CDR2 as SMNVEV (reference sequence). V lost 2 bases, J lost 2 bases, and 6 bases lay in between. In DNA form, the CDR3 reads TGTGCCAGCAGTTTAAGACAAAACACCGGGGAGCTGTTTTTT. Residues: CASSLRQNTGELFF.

V gene TRBV2 combines with J gene TRBJ2-2; 12 positions agree with TRBD2. CDR1 SNHLY and CDR2 FYNNEI come from the germline V gene. J lost 7 bases, V lost 6 bases, and 12 bases had no gene match. CDR3 length equals 17 residues. The CDR3 here is CASSLASGRAGNGELFF. Written as DNA, the CDR3 is TGTGCCAGCAGCCTGGCTAGCGGGAGGGCGGGGAACGGGGAGCTGTTTTTT.

This clone has just a few counts. The chain has TRBV4-3 and TRBJ1-1; no reliable D call. This CDR3 is 14 amino acids long. CDR1 is LGHNA, CDR2 YSLEER, per germline. Trimming took off 4 bases at V and 0 bases at J, with 9 bases between the two ends. The CDR3, as DNA: TGCGCCAGCAGCCTTGATAGTGTGAACACTGAAGCTTTCTTT. This translates into CASSLDSVNTEAFF.

V is TRBV2 and J is TRBJ2-1; TRBD2 agrees at 9 bases. Germline V CDR1 and CDR2: SNHLY, FYNNEI. V shed 9 bases and J 5 bases; nucleotides not matched to a gene: 5. There are 13 residues in the CDR3. Here the CDR3 reads CASLAGSNNEQFF. CDR3 bases: TGTGCCAGTCTAGCGGGAAGTAACAATGAGCAGTTCTTC.

J is TRBJ2-1 and V is TRBV5-6, with D tentatively TRBD2 (6 bases). Germline V gene data show CDR1 as SGHDT and CDR2 as YYEEEE. CDR3 size: 17 residues. Trimming removed 2 bases at V and 5 bases at J, with 20 bases between. The CDR3 nucleotides read TGTGCCAGCAGCTTTGGTAAGGGGACTGCCGAGAACAATGAGCAGTTCTTC. The encoded protein is CASSFGKGTAENNEQFF.

The chain employs TRBV6-1 and TRBJ2-7, with TRBD1 as a possible D gene (6 bases). From germline, CDR1 is MNHNS and CDR2 SASEGT. CDR3 length equals 12 residues. The V gene lost 4 bases and the J gene lost 3 bases, with 7 bases spanning the gap. CDR3 DNA: TGTGCCAGCAGTGTAGGGGGCTACGAGCAGTACTTC. This codes for CASSVGGYEQYF.

The gene calls are TRBV12-5 and TRBJ2-3, with unresolved D. The CDR3 loop spans 11 amino acids. CDR1 LGHNT and CDR2 FRNRAP come from the germline V gene. The V gene lost 6 bases and the J gene lost 8 bases, with 9 bases spanning the gap. The CDR3: CASGLLSTQYF. DNA for the CDR3: TGTGCTAGTGGCTTACTAAGTACGCAGTATTTT.

This sequence joins TRBV7-2 and TRBJ2-1, with 7 bases lining up with TRBD2. With 5 bases clipped from V and 8 bases from J, the junction kept 12 bases outside the gene matches. The CDR3 has 15 amino acids. Germline lookup yields CDR1 SGHTA and CDR2 FQGNSA. CDR3 region: CASSASGGGGHEQFF. For the CDR3, the DNA is TGTGCCAGCAGCGCATCGGGTGGGGGGGGACATGAGCAGTTCTTC.

A few counts support this clone. The chain recombines TRBV6-5 with TRBJ2-1, with 7 bases identical to TRBD2. Germline CDR1 reads MNHEY; CDR2 reads SVGAGI. The ends lost 11 bases at V and 5 bases at J; junction bases unmatched: 3. This CDR3 contains 11 residues. For the CDR3, the DNA is TGTGCCCGCGGGAGTAACAATGAGCAGTTCTTC. It codes for CARGSNNEQFF.

This sequence joins TRBV2 and TRBJ2-1, with 7 bases lining up with TRBD2. The CDR3 sequence is 15 residues long. The V and J ends lost 2 bases and 15 bases, in that order; junction bases with no gene match: 16. Germline loops: CDR1 SNHLY, CDR2 FYNNEI. The CDR3 protein is CASSELAGALYTSFF. Here the CDR3 DNA reads TGTGCCAGCAGTGAATTGGCGGGAGCCCTTTATACCTCGTTCTTC.

The V call is TRBV4-3, the J call TRBJ2-5, with D perhaps TRBD2 (5 bases). Germline V gene lookup returns CDR1 LGHNA and CDR2 YSLEER. Trimming took off 3 bases at V and 9 bases at J, with 5 bases between the two ends. The CDR3 has 10 residues. Written as DNA, the CDR3 is TGCGCCAGCAGCCACGGGGCCCAGTACTTC. Protein product: CASSHGAQYF.

This chain connects TRBV5-8 to TRBJ1-1; D remains ambiguous. Germline V CDR1 and CDR2: SGHTS, YDEGEE. V shed 2 bases and J shed 11 bases, with 22 bases lying between them. The CDR3 spans 15 residues. Here the CDR3 reads CASSFGPGRGLVAFF. In nucleotides, the CDR3 is TGTGCCAGCAGCTTCGGTCCGGGTCGAGGCCTGGTCGCTTTCTTT.

The chain couples TRBV9 to TRBJ2-7; 8 bases match TRBD1. Unmatched junction bases numbered 9, after V lost 5 bases and J lost 5 bases. Germline V gene sequence: CDR1 SGDLS, CDR2 YYNGEE. The CDR3 has 14 residues. CDR3 protein: CASSPQGAVHEQYF. The DNA of the CDR3 is TGTGCCAGCAGTCCCCAGGGGGCGGTCCACGAGCAGTACTTC. Using reference TRBV9 and TRBJ2-7 for the parts outside the CDR3, the full variable domain is DSGVTQTPKHLITATGQRVTLRCSPRSGDLSVYWYQQSLDQGLQFLIQYYNGEERAKGNILERFSAQQFPDLHSELNLSSLELGDSALYFCASSPQGAVHEQYFGPGTRLTVT.

V gene TRBV19 combines with J gene TRBJ2-1; 7 bases are a match to TRBD1. The CDR3 is 15 residues long. CDR1 is LNHDA and CDR2 is SQIVND in the germline V gene (reference sequence). The junction had 2 bases not matched to a gene; V was cut back by 0 bases and J by 3 bases. DNA of the CDR3: TGTGCCAGTAGTATAGAAGGGGGCGGCTACAATGAGCAGTTCTTC. Protein sequence: CASSIEGGGYNEQFF.

This chain uses TRBV14 with TRBJ2-7; D might be TRBD1 (6 bases). The V gene's germline CDR1 is SGHDN and CDR2 FVKESK. The V end lost 2 bases, the J end lost 7 bases, and 15 bases lay between the germline ends. The CDR3 runs 14 residues. The CDR3 region has the DNA TGTGCCAGCAGCCAATTTCAGGGGTTTGGGGAGCAGTACTTC. This gives the protein CASSQFQGFGEQYF. Looking up the rest from reference TRBV14 and TRBJ2-7 gives the full variable domain: EAGVTQFPSHSVIEKGQTVTLRCDPISGHDNLYWYRRVMGKEIKFLLHFVKESKQDESGMPNNRFLAERTGGTYSTLKVQPAELEDSGVYFCASSQFQGFGEQYFGPGTRLTVT.